Listed here are 32 T cell receptor beta chains from one sample, sequenced in a study of human T cells and chemical hapten exposure. TCRdb re-called the RACE reads with MiXCR, one entry per CDR3 protein. The data show 250,000 or so distinct CDR3 sequences, with 7% to 10% seen just once and approximately 2.3% held by the top ten. Indicated time point: pre-sensitization, week 0. Described treatment: therapeutic diphenylcyclopropenone sensitization with weekly scalp DPC. The source was whole blood, collected in connection with sensitization to the hapten diphenylcyclopropenone (DPC). The receptors stem from a woman aged 40 to 49 with alopecia areata. Some clones in this sample may be carry-over from other donors' samples.

This sequence joins TRBV20-1 and TRBJ1-2; 9 bases map to TRBD1. After removal of 3 bases from V and 5 bases from J, the junction contained 13 bases not matched to a gene. CDR3 length: 16 residues. Looked up from germline, CDR1 is DFQATT and CDR2 is SNEGSKA (reference sequence). This CDR3 is CSASGRQGDLRYGYTF. In DNA, the CDR3 is TGCAGTGCTAGTGGCCGACAGGGGGACCTGCGGTATGGCTACACCTTC.

In its sample, this clonotype was seen a few times. The chain uses TRBV20-1 and TRBJ1-1; no definite D call. Trimming cost V 5 bases and J 3 bases, with 16 bases left between them. There are 14 residues in the CDR3. Germline CDR1 reads DFQATT; CDR2 reads SNEGSKA (reference sequence). The DNA for the CDR3 is TGCAGTGCTGTCCTCGGGCTTCGCGACACTGAAGCTTTCTTT. Translation gives CSAVLGLRDTEAFF.

This clonotype was seen more than once but under ten times. The chain carries TRBV28 and TRBJ2-3; 8 positions agree with TRBD2. The CDR3 spans 12 residues. With 6 bases clipped from V and 7 bases from J, the junction kept 3 bases outside the gene matches. Germline loops: CDR1 MDHEN, CDR2 SYDVKM. The CDR3 protein is CASRSGSNTQYF. CDR3 nucleotide sequence: TGTGCCAGCAGGAGCGGGAGTAATACGCAGTATTTT.

This clonotype was counted between two and nine times. The chain links TRBV5-1 to TRBJ2-1, with D unclear. Germline CDR1 SGHRS, CDR2 YFSETQ. V gave up 1 base and J gave up 0 bases, with 11 bases separating them. This CDR3 is built from 16 residues. The CDR3 sequence is CASSLNGPDSYNEQFF. In DNA form, the CDR3 reads TGCGCCAGCAGCTTGAATGGGCCTGACTCCTACAATGAGCAGTTCTTC.

The rearrangement links TRBV10-3 to TRBJ2-1; 13 bases are a match to TRBD2. Germline values: CDR1 ENHRY, CDR2 SYGVKD. J gave up 5 bases and V 8 bases, and 6 bases lay outside the gene matches. The CDR3 spans 15 residues. CDR3 protein: CAIGTSGKLDNEQFF. In nucleotides, the CDR3 is TGTGCCATCGGGACTAGCGGGAAGTTAGACAATGAGCAGTTCTTC.

This chain joins TRBV20-1 and TRBJ1-5; unclear D gene. Germline V gene lookup returns CDR1 DFQATT and CDR2 SNEGSKA (reference sequence). The CDR3 contains 13 residues. Trimming pared 6 bases from V and 3 bases from J, leaving 12 bases between. DNA of the CDR3: TGCAGTGCAACCGGGAGGCTCAATCAGCCCCAGCATTTT. This translates into CSATGRLNQPQHF.

J is TRBJ2-7 and V is TRBV7-6; possibly TRBD1 for D (5 bases). Trimming took off 5 bases at V and 5 bases at J, with 13 bases between the two ends. In germline, CDR1 is SGHVS, CDR2 FNYEAQ. CDR3 length: 13 amino acids. CDR3 sequence: CASSLQVTHEQYF. For the CDR3, the DNA is TGTGCCAGCAGCCTACAGGTTACCCACGAGCAGTACTTC.

This clonotype was observed a few times. The chain combines TRBV7-2 with TRBJ2-3; D is unresolved. Per germline, CDR1 SGHTA and CDR2 FQGNSA. The CDR3 has 11 residues. V was clipped by 10 bases and J by 4 bases, with 9 bases between them. The DNA of the CDR3 is TGTGCCACGACTCCCTCAGATACGCAGTATTTT. Translated, it gives CATTPSDTQYF.

The table lists this clonotype with a few counts. The rearrangement uses TRBV12-3 or TRBV12-4 and TRBJ1-6; no reliable D call. Trimming left V 4 bases short and J 6 bases short, with 19 bases between. The CDR3 sequence is 17 residues long. CDR3 in DNA: TGTGCCAGCAGTTCCCAGTGGTTGATCGGAGGTAATTCACCCCTCCACTTT. The encoded protein is CASSSQWLIGGNSPLHF.

The chain carries TRBV28 and TRBJ2-5; 10 nucleotides match TRBD2. The ends lost 2 bases at V and 4 bases at J; junction bases unmatched: 10. This CDR3 comprises 17 residues. The germline V gene has CDR1 MDHEN and CDR2 SYDVKM. Here the CDR3 reads CASSLGAGGPRRETQYF. The CDR3 DNA follows: TGTGCCAGCAGTTTAGGAGCGGGAGGGCCGCGTAGAGAGACCCAGTACTTC.

V is TRBV2 and J is TRBJ2-6, with 7 positions matching TRBD1. Losses at the gene ends were 8 bases for V and 0 bases for J; bases not matched to a gene: 4. The CDR3 length is 15 residues. Germline CDR1 reads SNHLY; CDR2 reads FYNNEI. CDR3 nucleotide sequence: TGTGCCAGCCGACAGGGTCTCTCTGGGGCCAACGTCCTGACTTTC. Protein sequence: CASRQGLSGANVLTF.

This clonotype was counted between two and nine times. This sequence joins TRBV5-6 and TRBJ1-5; 7 bases are a match to TRBD1. The CDR3 loop spans 16 amino acids. V shed 2 bases and J 2 bases; nucleotides not matched to a gene: 7. CDR1 SGHDT and CDR2 YYEEEE come from the germline V gene. The CDR3 loop is CASSFYGGGGNQPQHF. Written as DNA, the CDR3 is TGTGCCAGCAGCTTTTATGGAGGGGGCGGCAATCAGCCCCAGCATTTT.

This clonotype was counted at least ten times. V gene TRBV7-8 combines with J gene TRBJ2-1, with D unclear. This CDR3 has 13 amino acids. V gave up 2 bases and J gave up 10 bases, with 12 bases separating them. Germline values: CDR1 SGHVS, CDR2 FQNEAQ. DNA of the CDR3: TGTGCCAGCAGCTTATCCTCGGTCAGGGAGCAGTTCTTC. This codes for CASSLSSVREQFF.

This clonotype occurred many times. V is TRBV7-6 and J is TRBJ2-7, with D hard to call. CDR3 length: 14 residues. V was clipped by 2 bases and J by 4 bases, with 12 bases between them. The germline V gene has CDR1 SGHVS and CDR2 FNYEAQ. The CDR3 sequence: CASSLSFGSYEQYF. In DNA form, the CDR3 reads TGTGCCAGCAGCTTAAGCTTTGGCAGTTACGAGCAGTACTTC.

This clonotype was found many times. This chain uses TRBV29-1 with TRBJ2-7, with D maybe TRBD1 (6 bases). The CDR3 runs to 12 residues. V lost 3 bases and J 3 bases, leaving 9 bases between the germline ends. Germline V lookup: CDR1 SQVTM, CDR2 ANQGSEA. CDR3 loop: CSVDTGSYEQYF. CDR3 sequence (DNA): TGCAGCGTTGATACAGGGAGCTACGAGCAGTACTTC.

The chain uses TRBV7-2 and TRBJ2-1, with 13 positions matching TRBD2. J lost 3 bases, V lost 5 bases, and 4 bases had no gene match. Germline V gene lookup returns CDR1 SGHTA and CDR2 FQGNSA. CDR3 length equals 16 residues. CDR3 amino acids: CASSSGTSGIYNEQFF. The DNA of the CDR3 is TGTGCCAGCAGCAGTGGGACTAGCGGGATCTACAATGAGCAGTTCTTC.

The chain is built from TRBV5-1 and TRBJ1-5; TRBD1 is a possible D gene (6 bases). The length of the CDR3 is 13 residues. Trimming stripped 4 bases from V and 4 bases from J, with 9 bases between. The germline gives CDR1 SGHRS, CDR2 YFSETQ. CDR3 sequence reads: CASSIQGNQPQHF. CDR3 nucleotide sequence: TGCGCCAGCAGCATACAGGGTAATCAGCCCCAGCATTTT.

This clonotype has only a few counts. The chain uses TRBV5-1 and TRBJ1-3; tentatively, D is TRBD1 (6 bases). Trimming removed 5 bases at V and 2 bases at J, with 11 bases between. Germline V gene sequence: CDR1 SGHRS, CDR2 YFSETQ. The CDR3 consists of 14 residues. CDR3 nucleotides: TGCGCCAGCAGTCCGGACAGAGCTGGAAACACCATATATTTT. It codes for CASSPDRAGNTIYF.

In its sample, this clonotype was seen a few times. The V gene is TRBV5-1, the J gene TRBJ1-6; D not certain. The CDR3 is 13 residues long. Per the germline V gene, CDR1 is SGHRS and CDR2 is YFSETQ. V lost 0 bases and J 8 bases, leaving 6 bases between the germline ends. This CDR3 is CASSLALDSPLHF. The CDR3 bases are TGCGCCAGCAGCTTGGCTTTGGATTCACCCCTCCACTTT.

The rearrangement uses TRBV9 and TRBJ2-1; the D gene is possibly TRBD2 (5 bases). The CDR3 runs to 14 residues. Trimming stripped 0 bases from V and 9 bases from J, with 13 bases between. Per the germline V gene, CDR1 is SGDLS and CDR2 is YYNGEE. CDR3 in DNA: TGTGCCAGCAGCGTAGACCAGATGAGGGTTGAGCAGTTCTTC. Its translation: CASSVDQMRVEQFF.

This sequence joins TRBV7-2 and TRBJ2-5, with D perhaps TRBD1 (5 bases). This CDR3 has 15 amino acids. CDR1 and CDR2 from the germline V gene are SGHTA and FQGNSA. Trimming took 5 bases from V and 4 from J, leaving 17 bases between them. CDR3 residues: CASSPQGQGGETQYF. The CDR3 DNA reads TGTGCCAGCAGCCCCCAGGGCCAGGGCGGAGAGACCCAGTACTTC.

This clonotype has only a few counts. The chain carries TRBV6-5 and TRBJ1-1, with D possibly being TRBD1 (6 bases). This CDR3 contains 18 residues. Trimming stripped 6 bases from V and 0 bases from J, with 23 bases between. CDR1 is MNHEY and CDR2 is SVGAGI in the germline V gene. CDR3: CASRQQGPRTFMNTEAFF. The CDR3 coding sequence is TGTGCCAGCAGACAACAGGGCCCTCGAACCTTTATGAACACTGAAGCTTTCTTT.

This clonotype has a handful of counts. The chain recombines TRBV7-2 with TRBJ2-6; tentative D call: TRBD1 (5 bases). Per the germline V gene, CDR1 is SGHTA and CDR2 is FQGNSA. V was pared by 5 bases and J by 0 bases, with 8 bases between. The CDR3 runs 15 residues. The CDR3 bases are TGTGCCAGCAGCCAGACAGACTCTGGGGCCAACGTCCTGACTTTC. It yields the protein CASSQTDSGANVLTF.

The chain is built from TRBV12-3 or TRBV12-4 and TRBJ1-6; D possibly corresponds to TRBD1 (6 bases). The CDR3 consists of 14 residues. Between the trimmed V and J ends, which lost 5 bases and 6 bases, there was a span of 11 bases. The chain's CDR3 is CASSPGQINSPLHF. CDR3 nucleotides: TGTGCCAGCAGTCCCGGACAGATTAATTCACCCCTCCACTTT.

This clonotype was seen only a few times. The V and J genes are TRBV7-2 and TRBJ1-2; unclear D gene. The CDR3 has 12 amino acids. Per germline, CDR1 SGHTA and CDR2 FQGNSA. V was cut by 1 base and J by 8 bases, with 8 bases left in between. This CDR3 reads CASSLGVLGYTF. The CDR3 coding sequence is TGTGCCAGCAGCTTAGGGGTGCTCGGCTACACCTTC.

In this sample, this clonotype turned up many times. The chain recombines TRBV29-1 with TRBJ2-5; 8 nucleotides line up with TRBD1. V gave up 7 bases and J gave up 0 bases; unmatched junction bases: 1. Germline-derived CDR1 and CDR2 are SQVTM and ANQGSEA. The CDR3 sequence is 12 residues long. CDR3 region: CSATGDQETQYF. For the CDR3, the DNA is TGCAGCGCGACAGGGGACCAAGAGACCCAGTACTTC.

The sample holds a few counts of this clonotype. The V gene is TRBV9, the J gene TRBJ2-7, with 10 positions matching TRBD2. CDR3 length: 17 amino acids. Trimming removed 0 bases from V and 4 bases from J; junction bases left unmatched: 10. Per germline, CDR1 SGDLS and CDR2 YYNGEE. DNA of the CDR3: TGTGCCAGCAGCGTAGCCGGGACTAGCGAGGAGTCTTACGAGCAGTACTTC. This gives the protein CASSVAGTSEESYEQYF.

The table lists this clonotype with a few counts. The V gene is TRBV27, the J gene TRBJ1-1; the D gene is possibly TRBD1 (6 bases). CDR1 is MNHEY, CDR2 SMNVEV, per germline (reference sequence). Trimming cost V 1 base and J 7 bases, with 13 bases left between them. The CDR3 is made up of 14 amino acids. The CDR3 sequence is CASSLFWGGLEAFF. The CDR3 DNA reads as TGTGCCAGCAGTTTATTTTGGGGGGGCCTTGAAGCTTTCTTT.

This chain links TRBV7-2 with TRBJ2-2, with 8 bases that match TRBD1. With 5 bases clipped from V and 1 base from J, the junction kept 3 bases outside the gene matches. Germline V lookup: CDR1 SGHTA, CDR2 FQGNSA. The CDR3 contains 15 residues. The CDR3 DNA reads TGTGCCAGCAGCAAGGACAGGGTGAACACCGGGGAGCTGTTTTTT. Its protein product is CASSKDRVNTGELFF.

This clonotype has a count of ten or more. The chain links TRBV20-1 to TRBJ2-7, with 12 bases that match TRBD2. The ends lost 3 bases at V and 7 bases at J; junction bases unmatched: 13. There are 16 residues in the CDR3. Germline V lookup: CDR1 DFQATT, CDR2 SNEGSKA (reference sequence). Here the CDR3 reads CSARQLAGGRVWEQYF. CDR3 DNA: TGCAGTGCTAGGCAACTAGCGGGAGGCCGGGTGTGGGAGCAGTACTTC.

The chain has TRBV28 and TRBJ2-1; D is undetermined. The V gene lost 3 bases and the J gene lost 4 bases, with 13 bases spanning the gap. The germline V gene has CDR1 MDHEN and CDR2 SYDVKM. The CDR3 is 15 residues long. The CDR3 sequence is CASSFATGVYNEQFF. The DNA for the CDR3 is TGTGCCAGCAGTTTCGCAACCGGAGTATACAATGAGCAGTTCTTC.

V and J are TRBV24-1 and TRBJ1-2, with D uncertain. Trimming took off 9 bases at V and 4 bases at J, with 14 bases between the two ends. CDR1 is KGHDR, CDR2 SFDVKD, per germline. The CDR3 runs to 13 residues. CDR3 loop: CATGARNGYGYTF. The CDR3 DNA sequence: TGTGCCACCGGTGCGCGGAATGGCTATGGCTACACCTTC.